This is a list of T cell receptor beta chains from one sample in a study of blood T cell repertoires in COVID-19. Only in-frame clones appear in the TCRdb table, and some are missing; sequencing was by immunoSEQ multiplex PCR. This table has approximately 63,000 clones, 85% to 90% appearing once. What was sequenced was peripheral blood. Every receptor here comes from a woman in her sixties or seventies with COVID-19, enrolled during active disease. CDR3s include the opening cysteine and the closing phenylalanine or tryptophan. A D gene is named only where the DNA matches it firmly. Clone size is given for some rows only: seen once, a few or many times, or a class if the clone is expanded.

TRBJ1-4	.	once	14	TRBV19	TGTGCCAGTAGGTGGGGCAGACCCAATGAAAAACTGTTTTTT	CASRWGRPNEKLFF
TRBJ2-5	.	few	13	TRBV7-8	TGTGCCAGCAGCTTAGTTAGCGTGGGGACCCAGTACTTC	CASSLVSVGTQYF
TRBJ1-1	.	.	13	TRBV5-6	TGTGCCAGCAGCTTGTGGGCCAAAACTGAAGCTTTCTTT	CASSLWAKTEAFF
TRBJ1-4	.	.	13	TRBV28	TGTGCCAGCAGGCCCCTTAAAGCAGAAAAACTGTTTTTT	CASRPLKAEKLFF
TRBJ2-2	TRBD1	.	14	TRBV7-7	TGTGCTAGCCGACAGGGGACGAACACCGGGGAGCTGTTTTTT	CASRQGTNTGELFF
TRBJ1-5	.	.	12	TRBV18	TGTGCCAGCTCACCGGGGAGGACGACCCAGCATTTT	CASSPGRTTQHF
TRBJ2-5	TRBD2	.	15	TRBV24-1	TGTGCCACCAGTGATAGAACTAGCGGGAGTATGACCCAGTACTTC	CATSDRTSGSMTQYF
TRBJ1-3	.	.	13	TRBV14	TGTGCCAGCAGACTTCCGGGAGGAAACACCATATATTTT	CASRLPGGNTIYF
TRBJ1-2	TRBD1	few	14	TRBV18	TGTGCCAGCTCACTGGACAGGGAGAGCTATGGCTACACCTTC	CASSLDRESYGYTF
TRBJ2-1	TRBD1	.	15	TRBV6-2/TRBV6-3	TGTGCCAGCAGTACTCGACCGGACAGGGGAAATGAGCAGTTCTTC	CASSTRPDRGNEQFF
TRBJ1-3	.	.	15	TRBV19	TGTGCCAGTAGTATCAAGGCGGGGCCTGGAAACACCATATATTTT	CASSIKAGPGNTIYF
TRBJ1-4	.	.	11	TRBV5-8	TGTGCCAGCAGCTCGAGGCCCCGGTTGTTTTTT	CASSSRPRLFF
TRBJ1-5	TRBD1	.	16	TRBV24-1	TGTGCCACCAGTGACTCTCTGACAGGGGCGGGTCAGCCCCAGCATTTT	CATSDSLTGAGQPQHF
TRBJ2-5	.	.	15	TRBV4-3	TGCGCCAGCAGCCAAGACGAGGGGGCGGGGGAGACCCAGTACTTC	CASSQDEGAGETQYF
TRBJ1-1	.	.	13	TRBV28	TGTGCCAGCGGGGGAGGGATTAAGACTGAAGCTTTCTTT	CASGGGIKTEAFF
TRBJ2-5	.	.	14	TRBV7-2	TGTGCCAGCAGCCGCCCCCCTAAACAAGAGACCCAGTACTTC	CASSRPPKQETQYF
TRBJ2-4	TRBD1	.	15	TRBV4-3	TGCGCCAGCAGCCTCACAGGGGTAGCCAAAAACATTCAGTACTTC	CASSLTGVAKNIQYF
TRBJ2-7	.	.	17	TRBV21-1	TGTGCCAGCAGCAAGGAGATTCCGGGAGGCCCCTTCTACGAGCAGTACTTC	CASSKEIPGGPFYEQYF
TRBJ2-7	TRBD2	.	14	TRBV29-1	TGCAGCGTTGAACCGACTAGCGGCTCCTACGAGCAGTACTTC	CSVEPTSGSYEQYF
TRBJ1-5	.	.	11	TRBV5-8	TGTGCCAGCAGCTTAGCTCAGCCCCAGCATTTT	CASSLAQPQHF
TRBJ2-2	.	.	15	TRBV6-5	TGTGCCAGCAGTTACGGCAGGGCCGACACCGGGGAGCTGTTTTTT	CASSYGRADTGELFF
TRBJ1-5	TRBD1	.	15	TRBV27	TGTGCCAGCAGTTTTGGGACAGGGGTAGGGCAGCCCCAGCATTTT	CASSFGTGVGQPQHF
TRBJ2-3	TRBD2	few	17	TRBV18	TGTGCCAGCTCGGAACTACCAGTAGGGAGGGCCGCAGATACGCAGTATTTT	CASSELPVGRAADTQYF
TRBJ1-4	TRBD1	.	14	TRBV7-2	TGTGCCAGCAGCCCTGGGACAGGGAATGAAAAACTGTTTTTT	CASSPGTGNEKLFF
TRBJ1-2	.	.	15	TRBV6-1	TGTGCCAGCAGTGAAGAAGCGGCTACTAACTATGGCTACACCTTC	CASSEEAATNYGYTF
TRBJ2-2	TRBD2	.	15	TRBV4-3	TGCGCCAGCAGCCAAGGGGGACTAGCGGGAGGGCCCTTGTTTTTT	CASSQGGLAGGPLFF
TRBJ1-1	.	.	13	TRBV4-1	TGCGCCAGCGGGAGGGACCCTAACACTGAAGCTTTCTTT	CASGRDPNTEAFF
TRBJ2-7	.	.	14	TRBV6-5	TGTGCCAGCAGTTACTCTTCCCAGGCTTACGAGCAGTACTTC	CASSYSSQAYEQYF
TRBJ1-5	.	.	16	TRBV25-1	TGTGCCAGCAGTGAAAGCACAGGTCTTAGCAATCAGCCCCAGCATTTT	CASSESTGLSNQPQHF
TRBJ1-4	.	.	16	TRBV13	TGTGCCAGCAGCTTAGGCCTTCAGCGCGGGGACGGAAAACTGTTTTTT	CASSLGLQRGDGKLFF
TRBJ2-2	TRBD2	.	15	TRBV19	TGTGCCAGTAGTATTCTAGCGGAGTTCACCGGGGAGCTGTTTTTT	CASSILAEFTGELFF
TRBJ1-2	TRBD1	.	13	TRBV10-2	TGCGCCACTTTGGACAGGGAAAACTATGGCTACACCTTC	CATLDRENYGYTF
TRBJ2-7	TRBD1	.	14	TRBV11-3	TGTGCCAGCAGCTTAGGCCAGACAGGGCGGGAGCAGTACTTC	CASSLGQTGREQYF
TRBJ1-1	.	once	13	TRBV7-3	TGTGCCAGCAGCTTAAGCGGGGGCCAAGAAGCTTTCTTT	CASSLSGGQEAFF
TRBJ1-1	.	.	14	TRBV28	TGTGCCAGCAGTCAGGGGCAGTTGAACACTGAAGCTTTCTTT	CASSQGQLNTEAFF
TRBJ2-7	TRBD1	.	16	TRBV9	TGTGCCAGCAGCGGGACAGGGGGCGTCAAAGTATACGAGCAGTACTTC	CASSGTGGVKVYEQYF
TRBJ2-5	TRBD1	.	14	TRBV5-1	TGCGCCAGCAGGCAGGGACAGGTTAAAGAGACCCAGTACTTC	CASRQGQVKETQYF
TRBJ1-2	TRBD1	.	13	TRBV3-1/TRBV3-2	TGTGCCAGCAGGGGGGTAGGGACAGGGCTGTACACCTTC	CASRGVGTGLYTF
TRBJ2-6	TRBD1	.	16	TRBV27	TGTGCCAGCAGTCCTACAGGGGGCGCTGGGGCCAACGTCCTGACTTTC	CASSPTGGAGANVLTF
TRBJ1-2	.	few	15	TRBV6-4	TGTGCCAGCAGCATTGAGACAGGAACAGACTATGGCTACACCTTC	CASSIETGTDYGYTF
TRBJ1-5	.	.	15	TRBV19	TGTGCCAGTAACCCGAACGGGGTACCCAGTCAGCCCCAGCATTTT	CASNPNGVPSQPQHF
TRBJ2-3	TRBD1	.	14	TRBV2	TGTGCCAGCAGGCCCGACAGGGACACAGATACGCAGTATTTT	CASRPDRDTDTQYF
TRBJ1-1	.	.	15	TRBV11-2	TGTGCCAGCAGCTCCCCGGGATTCTGGAACACTGAAGCTTTCTTT	CASSSPGFWNTEAFF
TRBJ2-7	TRBD2	.	15	TRBV2	TGTGCCAGCAGTCAGACTAGCGGGAGGTCGTACGAGCAGTACTTC	CASSQTSGRSYEQYF
TRBJ1-1	.	.	13	TRBV30	TGTGCCTGGAGTGTACTTTCGGACACTGAAGCTTTCTTT	CAWSVLSDTEAFF